Below are 20 T cell receptor beta chains sequenced from a single sample in a study of blood T cells in healthy people across ages. A second PCR of about 6 to 12 cycles used a sample-barcoded 5' primer and a J-beta primer mix. TCRdb itself ran the 5' RACE reads through MiXCR, one entry per CDR3 protein. The repertoire consists of about 900,000 distinct CDR3 sequences, with around 48% occurring once and the leading ten covering around 15%. The sequencing input was blood. The origin of the receptors is a man aged 25-45 years in good health.

This clonotype was seen repeatedly, ten times or more. The chain links TRBV6-1 to TRBJ1-5; D call uncertain. CDR3 length equals 13 residues. Germline lookup yields CDR1 MNHNS and CDR2 SASEGT. V lost 4 bases to trimming and J lost 0 bases, with 4 bases between them. The CDR3 DNA is TGTGCCAGCAGTGGACATAGCAATCAGCCCCAGCATTTT. Translating it yields CASSGHSNQPQHF.

Concerning this clonotype: One base away lies a much larger clone, so this may be a sequencing read error. The chain combines TRBV5-1 with TRBJ1-2; TRBD1 aligns across 8 bases. Germline V gene data show CDR1 as SGHRS and CDR2 as YFSETQ. Unmatched junction bases numbered 6, after V lost 4 bases and J lost 7 bases. The CDR3 has 13 amino acids. CDR3 loop: CASSAGQDGGYTF. CDR3 coding DNA: TGCGCCAGCAGCGCGGGACAGGATGGTGGCTACACCTTC.

J is TRBJ2-7 and V is TRBV12-3 or TRBV12-4; D possibly corresponds to TRBD1 (6 bases). V lost 5 bases, J lost 0 bases, and 11 bases lay in between. This CDR3 is 14 amino acids long. The CDR3 here is CASSALDSSYEQYF. CDR3 in DNA: TGTGCCAGCAGTGCCTTGGACAGCTCCTACGAGCAGTACTTC.

This chain connects TRBV28 to TRBJ1-4; no reliable D call. CDR1 and CDR2 (germline): MDHEN, SYDVKM. Between the trimmed V and J ends, which lost 10 bases and 4 bases, there was a span of 16 bases. The CDR3 spans 14 residues. The CDR3 region is CAISPDGVNEKLFF. In nucleotides, the CDR3 is TGTGCCATAAGCCCGGATGGAGTTAATGAAAAACTGTTTTTT.

This rearrangement joins TRBV18 to TRBJ1-5; no definite D call. CDR3 size: 14 residues. CDR1 and CDR2 (germline): KGHSH, LQKENI. V was trimmed by 5 bases and J by 1 base, leaving 9 bases between them. The CDR3 here is CASSTGRSNQPQHF. The CDR3 nucleotides are TGTGCCAGCTCAACCGGGAGAAGCAATCAGCCCCAGCATTTT.

V is TRBV12-3 or TRBV12-4 and J is TRBJ1-4, with D possibly matching TRBD1 (6 bases). This CDR3 is 16 amino acids long. Trimming took 1 base from V and 0 from J, leaving 9 bases between them. The CDR3 region has the DNA TGTGCCAGCAGTTTAGGGACAGCTTCAACTAATGAAAAACTGTTTTTT. Translation gives CASSLGTASTNEKLFF.

The V call is TRBV12-3 or TRBV12-4, the J call TRBJ1-1, with 12 bases that match TRBD1. This CDR3 spans 16 amino acids. V trimming: 6 bases; J trimming: 0 bases; junction bases outside the gene matches: 5. Here the CDR3 DNA reads TGTGCCAGCAGCCCGGGGACAGGGGGCTTGAACACTGAAGCTTTCTTT. Residues: CASSPGTGGLNTEAFF.

This sequence joins TRBV27 and TRBJ2-7; D is undetermined. Per the germline V gene, CDR1 is MNHEY and CDR2 is SMNVEV (reference sequence). Trimming stripped 0 bases from V and 5 bases from J, with 14 bases between. This CDR3 contains 15 residues. CDR3 in DNA: TGTGCCAGCAGTTTATCGGGGTTTGAATCGGACGAGCAGTACTTC. It yields the protein CASSLSGFESDEQYF.

This clonotype was counted only a few times. The genes are TRBV29-1 and TRBJ1-1; D may be TRBD1 (5 bases). The V and J ends lost 5 bases and 11 bases respectively, with 12 bases between them. Germline V gives CDR1 SQVTM, CDR2 ANQGSEA. The CDR3 spans 10 residues. CDR3 DNA sequence: TGCAGCGTTACCCTGGGGGGGGCTTTCTTT. Residues: CSVTLGGAFF.

The chain uses TRBV7-2 and TRBJ2-5, with 10 positions matching TRBD1. Germline lookup yields CDR1 SGHTA and CDR2 FQGNSA. The CDR3 runs to 15 residues. Trimming took 8 bases from V and 2 from J; bases not matched to a gene: 8. The CDR3 coding sequence is TGTGCCAGCGCTTGGGACAGGGGATCGCAAGAGACCCAGTACTTC. Protein sequence: CASAWDRGSQETQYF. The full variable domain, completed using reference TRBV7-2 and TRBJ2-5, is GAGVSQSPSNKVTEKGKDVELRCDPISGHTALYWYRQSLGQGLEFLIYFQGNSAPDKSGLPSDRFSAERTGGSVSTLTIQRTQQEDSAVYLCASAWDRGSQETQYFGPGTRLLVL.

The V gene is TRBV7-2, the J gene TRBJ2-5; 10 bases are shared with TRBD2. The germline V gene encodes CDR1 SGHTA and CDR2 FQGNSA. The CDR3 length is 16 residues. The V gene end was trimmed by 2 bases and the J gene end by 3 bases; junction bases not matched to a gene: 6. The CDR3 is CASSLLLAGAKETQYF. The CDR3, as DNA: TGTGCCAGCAGCTTATTGCTAGCGGGGGCTAAAGAGACCCAGTACTTC.

As regards this clonotype: Relative to the germline gene, one junction end is altered; a read error may explain this. The chain combines TRBV20-1 with TRBJ1-1; 8 positions match TRBD1. Germline V gives CDR1 DFQATT, CDR2 SNEGSKA (reference sequence). The CDR3 sequence is 15 residues long. The CDR3 bases are TGCAGTGCGAGAGAACAGGGGGTAAGGAACACTGAAGCTTTCTTT. As protein: CSAREQGVRNTEAFF.

This chain joins TRBV12-3 or TRBV12-4 and TRBJ1-5; 7 bases are shared with TRBD1. J lost 4 bases, V lost 5 bases, and 14 bases had no gene match. The CDR3 contains 17 residues. The CDR3 is CASSTFGTAGWNQPQHF. In DNA form, the CDR3 reads TGTGCCAGCAGTACGTTCGGGACAGCGGGCTGGAATCAGCCCCAGCATTTT.

The rearrangement joins TRBV28 to TRBJ1-2; TRBD1 matches 7 bases. CDR1 and CDR2 from the germline V gene are MDHEN and SYDVKM. J was trimmed by 2 bases and V by 5 bases; bases with no gene match: 8. The length of the CDR3 is 15 residues. As DNA, the CDR3 is TGTGCCAGCAGTAGTACGGGACAGTCAAACTATGGCTACACCTTC. It translates to CASSSTGQSNYGYTF.

This clonotype has a count of ten or more. The chain joins TRBV20-1 to TRBJ2-1, with 15 bases identical to TRBD2. The CDR3 contains 15 residues. Germline values: CDR1 DFQATT, CDR2 SNEGSKA (reference sequence). J gave up 10 bases and V 4 bases, and 8 bases lay outside the gene matches. CDR3 DNA sequence: TGCAGTGCTACGACCGGGACTAGCGGGGGGTGGGAGCAGTTCTTC. It codes for CSATTGTSGGWEQFF.

The chain couples TRBV6-5 to TRBJ2-7; D is possibly TRBD1 (6 bases). Per the germline V gene, CDR1 is MNHEY and CDR2 is SVGAGI. The CDR3 is 14 amino acids. The V and J ends lost 6 bases and 3 bases respectively, with 15 bases between them. DNA of the CDR3: TGTGCCAGCAGCAGACAGGTGGCTGGCTACGAGCAGTACTTC. It specifies CASSRQVAGYEQYF.

This chain connects TRBV5-1 to TRBJ2-3; 14 bases are a match to TRBD2. Germline trimming cut 3 bases from V and 5 bases from J; bases unmatched to any gene: 2. The CDR3 loop spans 15 amino acids. Germline-derived CDR1 and CDR2 are SGHRS and YFSETQ. CDR3 region: CASSWGTSGGDTQYF. CDR3 sequence (DNA): TGCGCCAGCAGCTGGGGGACTAGCGGGGGAGATACGCAGTATTTT.

J is TRBJ2-5 and V is TRBV18; 8 bases align to TRBD1. The last part of the DNA fits TRBJ2-7 better; the J call may be wrong. CDR3 length equals 13 residues. CDR1 KGHSH and CDR2 LQKENI come from the germline V gene. The CDR3 DNA is TGTGCCAGCTCACCATCCGACAGGGGCGAGCAGTACTTC. Translation gives CASSPSDRGEQYF.

The chain carries TRBV7-9 and TRBJ2-5; D might be TRBD2 (5 bases). The V end lost 2 bases, the J end lost 6 bases, and 10 bases lay between the germline ends. CDR3 size: 13 residues. Per the germline V gene, CDR1 is SEHNR and CDR2 is FQNEAQ (reference sequence). CDR3 bases: TGTGCCAGCAGCTTATTGGAGGCACAGACCCAGTACTTC. This encodes CASSLLEAQTQYF.

This rearrangement joins TRBV5-1 to TRBJ2-1, with D perhaps matching TRBD1 (6 bases). CDR3 size: 14 residues. V was clipped by 6 bases and J by 1 base, with 11 bases between them. Germline CDR1 SGHRS, CDR2 YFSETQ. CDR3 protein: CASNTGQSYNEQFF. In nucleotides, the CDR3 is TGCGCCAGCAACACCGGACAGTCCTACAATGAGCAGTTCTTC. The whole variable domain, filled in from reference TRBV5-1 and TRBJ2-1, reads KAGVTQTPRYLIKTRGQQVTLSCSPISGHRSVSWYQQTPGQGLQFLFEYFSETQRNKGNFPGRFSGRQFSNSRSEMNVSTLELGDSALYLCASNTGQSYNEQFFGPGTRLTVL.